This paragraph covers one TCR beta chain sequence. Its antigen is unidentified. Together with a sample-barcoded 5' primer, a J-beta primer mix was included in a second PCR lasting roughly 6 to 12 cycles. TCRdb ran MiXCR on the 5' RACE reads and lists one entry per CDR3 protein. Seen here are 800,000 or so distinct CDR3 sequences, about 46% observed once, and the top ten hold approximately 18%. The CDR3 has 12 residues. The germline CDR1 and CDR2 sequences are SGDLS and YYNGEE. Trimming stripped 4 bases from V and 11 bases from J, with 14 bases between. The sample belongs to a study of blood T cells in healthy people across ages. Overall study findings and caveats: Estimates of diversity drawn from one million T cells were considered underestimates. Greater diversity and more naive CD4+ cells were seen in long-lived donors than in aged donors.

Every donor contributed about 10 milliliters of peripheral blood by blood draw. The sequence derives from an elderly man in good health. J is TRBJ2-3 and V is TRBV9, with D perhaps assigned TRBD1 or TRBD2 (5 bases each). The material sequenced was blood. The CDR3 bases are TGTGCCAGCAGCCAGGGAGCAGGTCTGCAGTATTTT. As protein: CASSQGAGLQYF.